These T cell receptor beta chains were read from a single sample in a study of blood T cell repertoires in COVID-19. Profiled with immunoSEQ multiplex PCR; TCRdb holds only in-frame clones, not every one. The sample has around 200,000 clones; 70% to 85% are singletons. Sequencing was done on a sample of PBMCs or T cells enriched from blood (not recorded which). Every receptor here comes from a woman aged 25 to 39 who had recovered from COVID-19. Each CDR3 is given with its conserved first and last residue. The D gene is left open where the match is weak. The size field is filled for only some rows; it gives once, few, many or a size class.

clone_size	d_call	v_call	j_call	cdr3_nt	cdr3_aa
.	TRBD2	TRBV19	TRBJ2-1	TGTGCCAGTAGGCCTAGCGGGATCTCCTACAATGAGCAGTTCTTC	CASRPSGISYNEQFF
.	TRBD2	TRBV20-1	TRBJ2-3	TGCAGTGCTAGGGGGCTAGCGGGGCTCTATTTT	CSARGLAGLYF
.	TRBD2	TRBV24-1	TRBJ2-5	TGTGCCACCAGTGACACGGGACTAGCGGCCCAGGAGTACTTC	CATSDTGLAAQEYF
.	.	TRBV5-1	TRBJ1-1	TGCGCCAGCAGCTTGAGCGGGGGGACTGAAGCTTTCTTT	CASSLSGGTEAFF
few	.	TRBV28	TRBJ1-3	TGTGCCAGCAGTTTATTGGCAGGGGTCGGAAACACCATATATTTT	CASSLLAGVGNTIYF
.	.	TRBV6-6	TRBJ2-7	TGTGCCAGCATCAGCTACGAGCAGTACTTC	CASISYEQYF
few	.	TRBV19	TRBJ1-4	TGTGCCAGTAGTTGGGGGCCTCCACCTAATGAAAAACTGTTTTTT	CASSWGPPPNEKLFF
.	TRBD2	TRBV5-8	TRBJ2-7	TGTGCCAGCAGCTTGTGGCGGGAGAAGGCCTACGAGCAGTACTTC	CASSLWREKAYEQYF
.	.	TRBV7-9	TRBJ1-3	TGTGCCAGCAGCTTAAGAGTGGGCGCTGGAAACACCATATATTTT	CASSLRVGAGNTIYF
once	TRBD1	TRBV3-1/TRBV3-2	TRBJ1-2	TGTGCCAGCAGCCAAGAATCGGAACAGGGGATCTATGGCTACACCTTC	CASSQESEQGIYGYTF
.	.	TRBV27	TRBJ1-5	TGTGCCAGCAGTTATTTAGGGATGGGGGGTCAGCCCCAGCATTTT	CASSYLGMGGQPQHF
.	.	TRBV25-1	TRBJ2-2	TGTGCCAGCAGCGAGACAGGTTTGAACACCGGGGAGCTGTTTTTT	CASSETGLNTGELFF
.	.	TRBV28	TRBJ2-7	TGTGCCAGTGCGGGACAGCTGAGATCCTACGAGCAGTACTTC	CASAGQLRSYEQYF
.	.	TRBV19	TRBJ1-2	TGTGCCACCCGGGATAGTTTTAACTATGGCTACACCTTC	CATRDSFNYGYTF
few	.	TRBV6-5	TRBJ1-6	TGTGCCAGCAGTTACTTTTCCGGGGCGGAGGGGTCACCCCTCCACTTT	CASSYFSGAEGSPLHF
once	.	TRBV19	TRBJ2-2	TGTGCCAGTAGAGACTGGAAGTACACCGGGGAGCTGTTTTTT	CASRDWKYTGELFF
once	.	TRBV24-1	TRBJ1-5	TGTGCCACCAGTGACCCCTGGGCAGGGAGGAATAGCAATCAGCCCCAGCATTTT	CATSDPWAGRNSNQPQHF
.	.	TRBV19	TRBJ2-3	TGTGCCAGTAGGCAGGGTGTAGGTACGCAGTATTTT	CASRQGVGTQYF
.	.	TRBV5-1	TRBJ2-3	TGCGCCAGCAGCTCCAGGACAGTCACAGATACGCAGTATTTT	CASSSRTVTDTQYF
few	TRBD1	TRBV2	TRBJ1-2	TGTGCCAGCAGCCCCAGACAGGGGTTTCACTATGGCTACACCTTC	CASSPRQGFHYGYTF
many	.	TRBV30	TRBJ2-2	TGTGCCTGGAGTTGGCATTCGGGAAAGGGTAAAGGCGGGGAGCTGTTTTTT	CAWSWHSGKGKGGELFF
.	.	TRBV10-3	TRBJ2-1	TGTGCCACTCGGAGCTCCTACAATGAGCAGTTCTTC	CATRSSYNEQFF
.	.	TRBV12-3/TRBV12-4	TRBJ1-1	TGTGCCAGCAGTTTAACAGGCCGCCTTGAAGCTTTCTTT	CASSLTGRLEAFF
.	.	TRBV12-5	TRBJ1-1	TGTGCTAGTGGCCCGGGAAATTCGGTCACTGAAGCTTTCTTT	CASGPGNSVTEAFF
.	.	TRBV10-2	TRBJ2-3	TGCGCCAGCAGTGAGTTTCCTAGTAAGGATACGCAGTATTTT	CASSEFPSKDTQYF
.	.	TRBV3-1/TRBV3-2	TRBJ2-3	TGTGCCAGCAGCCAAGATTGGGCAGGCACAGATACGCAGTATTTT	CASSQDWAGTDTQYF
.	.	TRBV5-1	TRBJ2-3	TGCGCCAGCAGCGCCAGTTTCGGAGGTCTCACAGATACGCAGTATTTT	CASSASFGGLTDTQYF
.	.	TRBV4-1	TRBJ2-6	TGCGCCAGCAGCCAGTGGACTTCGCCTGGGGCCAACGTCCTGACTTTC	CASSQWTSPGANVLTF
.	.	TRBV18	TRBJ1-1	TGTGCCAGCTCACCCGACGCTCGGGGGACTGAAGCTTTCTTT	CASSPDARGTEAFF
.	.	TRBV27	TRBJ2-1	TGTGCCAGCAGAGGACACGGCTCGTGGAATGAGCAGTTCTTC	CASRGHGSWNEQFF
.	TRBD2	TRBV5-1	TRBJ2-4	TGCGCCAGCAGCTTGGTAGCGGGAATAGCCAAAAACATTCAGTACTTC	CASSLVAGIAKNIQYF
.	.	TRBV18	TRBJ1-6	TGTGCCAGCTCACCACTCGCAGACATCCTTCGGGGAAATTCACCCCTCCACTTT	CASSPLADILRGNSPLHF
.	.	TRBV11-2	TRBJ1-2	TGTGCCAGCAGCAAGGCGGGGCTGGCTAACTATGGCTACACCTTC	CASSKAGLANYGYTF
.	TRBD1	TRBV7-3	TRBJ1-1	TGTGCCAGCAGCTTGTCCCCAGGGGGAAACACTGAAGCTTTCTTT	CASSLSPGGNTEAFF
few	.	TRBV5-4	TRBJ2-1	TGTGCCAGCAGCTCCTACCGGGGGGCTGAGCAGTTCTTC	CASSSYRGAEQFF
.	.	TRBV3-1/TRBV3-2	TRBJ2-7	TGTGCCAGCGGCCGTGGCATCTCAAATACCTACGAGCAGTACTTC	CASGRGISNTYEQYF
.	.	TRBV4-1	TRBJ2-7	TGCGCCAGCAGCCAAGAGGGCGGGGCAGGGAGCTCCTACGAGCAGTACTTC	CASSQEGGAGSSYEQYF
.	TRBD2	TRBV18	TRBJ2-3	TGTGCCAGCTCACCGACTAGCGGGGCCACAGATACGCAGTATTTT	CASSPTSGATDTQYF
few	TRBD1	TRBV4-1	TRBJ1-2	TGCGCCAGCAGCCAAGATCGAACAGGGGGAGGGCGCGGCTACACCTTC	CASSQDRTGGGRGYTF
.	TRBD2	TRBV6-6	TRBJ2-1	TGTGCCAGCATGGCGGGGACTAGCGGATCCTACAATGAGCAGTTCTTC	CASMAGTSGSYNEQFF
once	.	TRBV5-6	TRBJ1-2	TGTGCCAGCAGCCAGGCAGTAGATGGCTACACCTTC	CASSQAVDGYTF
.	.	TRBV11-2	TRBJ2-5	TGTGCCAGCAGCAACGGACAGTCTCAGCAAGAGACCCAGTACTTC	CASSNGQSQQETQYF
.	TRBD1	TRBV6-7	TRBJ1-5	TGTGCCAGCAGTTCCGGGACAGGGCGAGAATACGGCAATCAGCCCCAGCATTTT	CASSSGTGREYGNQPQHF
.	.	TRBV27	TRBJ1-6	TGTGCCAGCAGTTTCCAGACTTTTTTTCAGGGAAGCTCCTATAATTCACCCCTCCACTTT	CASSFQTFFQGSSYNSPLHF
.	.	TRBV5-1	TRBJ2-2	TGCGCCAGCAGCTTGGGAAGTGAGGGAACCGGGGAGCTGTTTTTT	CASSLGSEGTGELFF
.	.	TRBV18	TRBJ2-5	TGTGCCAGCTCACCACCGAGAGAAACGGGGGACGAGACCCAGTACTTC	CASSPPRETGDETQYF
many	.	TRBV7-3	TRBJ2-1	TGTGCCAGCAGCTCTCAATCGGGACACCAATATCAGCAGTTCTTC	CASSSQSGHQYQQFF
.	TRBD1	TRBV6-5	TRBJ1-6	TGTGCCAGCAAGGCGGACAGGGGTGGTTCACCCCTCCACTTT	CASKADRGGSPLHF
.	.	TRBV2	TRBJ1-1	TGTGCCAGCAATTGGGCCTTGAACACTGAAGCTTTCTTT	CASNWALNTEAFF
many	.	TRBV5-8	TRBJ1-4	TGTGCCAGCAGCTTCCACAGGGTGCAAGATGAAAAACTGTTTTTT	CASSFHRVQDEKLFF
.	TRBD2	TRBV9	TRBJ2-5	TGTGCCAGCAGCGTATTTCGGGGGGGGGTGGAGACCCAGTACTTC	CASSVFRGGVETQYF